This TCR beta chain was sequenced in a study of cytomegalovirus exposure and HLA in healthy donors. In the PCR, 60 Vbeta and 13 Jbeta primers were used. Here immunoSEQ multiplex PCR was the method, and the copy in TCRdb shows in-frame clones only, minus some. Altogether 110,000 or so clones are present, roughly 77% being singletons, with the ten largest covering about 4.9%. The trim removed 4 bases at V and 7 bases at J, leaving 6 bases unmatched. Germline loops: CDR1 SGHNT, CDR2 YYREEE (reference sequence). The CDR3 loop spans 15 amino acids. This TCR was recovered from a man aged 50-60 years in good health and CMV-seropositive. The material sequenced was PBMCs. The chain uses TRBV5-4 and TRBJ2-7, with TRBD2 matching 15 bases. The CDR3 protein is CASSRGLAGGGEQYF. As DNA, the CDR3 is TGTGCCAGCAGCCGCGGACTAGCGGGAGGGGGAGAGCAGTACTTC.